The 7 T cell receptor beta chains below come from one sample, sequenced in a study of T cell repertoires in cytomegalovirus infection. These receptors have no known antigen. In TCRdb, the reads were re-called with MiXCR into one record per CDR3 protein. The sample holds over 250,000 distinct CDR3 sequences, approximately 22% seen once. This specimen consisted of cultured PBMCs, obtained from culture after CMV antigen stimulation. The receptors were sampled from a human donor in good health (CMV status not recorded). Some clones in this sample may be carry-over from other donors' samples.

This sequence joins TRBV6-5 and TRBJ2-5; a possible D gene is TRBD2 (6 bases). The V end lost 4 bases, the J end lost 9 bases, and 15 bases lay between the germline ends. The CDR3 runs 13 residues. The germline gives CDR1 MNHEY, CDR2 SVGAGI. CDR3: CASSSRGIAAQYF. The DNA for the CDR3 is TGTGCCAGCAGTTCCCGGGGGATAGCGGCCCAGTACTTC.

This clonotype was seen a few times. The chain links TRBV12-3 or TRBV12-4 to TRBJ2-5, with 10 bases matching TRBD2. J gave up 4 bases and V 6 bases, and 5 bases lay outside the gene matches. The CDR3 spans 14 residues. The CDR3 here is CASRESGRGETQYF. CDR3 nucleotides: TGTGCCAGCAGAGAGAGCGGGAGGGGAGAGACCCAGTACTTC.

The genes are TRBV7-2 and TRBJ2-1; D not resolved. The CDR3 sequence is 15 residues long. Per germline, CDR1 SGHTA and CDR2 FQGNSA. Trimming removed 5 bases at V and 6 bases at J, with 17 bases between. CDR3 amino acids: CASSLWASMGNEQFF. CDR3 coding DNA: TGTGCCAGCAGCCTCTGGGCTAGTATGGGCAATGAGCAGTTCTTC.

The chain links TRBV19 to TRBJ1-5, with no clear D. From germline, CDR1 is LNHDA and CDR2 SQIVND (reference sequence). There are 14 residues in the CDR3. The germline V and J ends were trimmed by 7 bases and 9 bases, with 19 bases remaining between them. The CDR3 sequence: CASNLGGPAPPQHF. The DNA of the CDR3 is TGTGCCAGTAACCTTGGTGGGCCCGCCCCGCCCCAGCATTTT.

The chain uses TRBV6-2 or TRBV6-3 and TRBJ2-7; D may be TRBD1 (5 bases). Trimming left V 6 bases short and J 3 bases short, with 15 bases between. Germline lookup yields CDR1 MNHEY and CDR2 SVGEGT. The CDR3 contains 14 residues. Here the CDR3 DNA reads TGTGCCAGCAGGCCTACGGACACTGTCTACGAGCAGTACTTC. It is translated as CASRPTDTVYEQYF.

This clonotype appeared many times. The chain joins TRBV7-2 to TRBJ1-2, with D hard to call. Per the germline V gene, CDR1 is SGHTA and CDR2 is FQGNSA. This CDR3 is 15 amino acids long. V dropped 1 base and J dropped 2 bases, with 11 bases sitting between them. The DNA of the CDR3 is TGTGCCAGCAGCTTAGGGGTAGCGCAAAACTATGGCTACACCTTC. It is translated as CASSLGVAQNYGYTF.

V usage is TRBV2 and J usage is TRBJ1-5; TRBD1 might be the D (6 bases). Germline V gene sequence: CDR1 SNHLY, CDR2 FYNNEI. CDR3 length: 17 residues. V was clipped by 6 bases and J by 0 bases, with 18 bases between them. This chain's CDR3 is CASRQGLTFYSNQPQHF. The CDR3 DNA reads as TGTGCCAGCAGACAGGGATTAACCTTCTATAGCAATCAGCCCCAGCATTTT.